One and the same sample provided the 8 T cell receptor beta chains below, sequenced in a study of Graves' ophthalmopathy and Graves' hyperthyroidism. RNA transcripts provided the template for amplifying TCR beta CDR3 regions. The workflow started with a first-round RT-PCR run with HTBI primers and then moved on to a second-round multiplex PCR. MiXCR, applied by TCRdb to the multiplex PCR reads, yields one record per CDR3 protein. Of about 500,000 distinct CDR3 sequences in the sample, about two fifths were seen once. Specimen: peripheral blood or thyroid tissue (not recorded which). The receptors were sampled from an adult man with Graves' hyperthyroidism.

This sequence joins TRBV3-1 and TRBJ1-2; tentative D call: TRBD1 (5 bases). The CDR3 is made up of 14 amino acids. CDR1 is LGHDT and CDR2 is YNNKEL in the germline V gene (reference sequence). V lost 0 bases to trimming and J lost 4 bases, with 9 bases between them. The CDR3 here is CASSQDTGGYGYTF. The CDR3 DNA sequence: TGTGCCAGCAGCCAAGATACCGGGGGCTATGGCTACACCTTC.

This chain connects TRBV5-1 to TRBJ2-5; TRBD2 agrees at 9 bases. V lost 5 bases to trimming and J lost 5 bases; unmatched junction nucleotides: 7. The CDR3 totals 14 residues. Germline V gene data show CDR1 as SGHRS and CDR2 as YFSETQ. This CDR3 is CASRMSAGGETQYF. CDR3 bases: TGCGCCAGCAGGATGAGTGCGGGAGGGGAGACCCAGTACTTC.

Comments on this clonotype: Just one base apart from a much larger clone, this may be a read error. The J gene is TRBJ1-1, the V gene TRBV7-2; 7 bases align to TRBD1. The germline V gene encodes CDR1 SGHTA and CDR2 FQGNSA. This CDR3 contains 14 residues. The CDR3 is CASGLGQARTEAFF. DNA for the CDR3: TGTGCCAGCGGCTTAGGACAGGCCCGCACTGAAGCTTTCTTT.

Ten or more counts support this clonotype. The genes are TRBV29-1 and TRBJ1-1; no definite D call. CDR3 length: 12 amino acids. V lost 3 bases to trimming and J lost 4 bases, with 9 bases between them. The germline V gene has CDR1 SQVTM and CDR2 ANQGSEA. Here the CDR3 DNA reads TGCAGCGTTGACATAGAAACCACTGAAGCTTTCTTT. This translates into CSVDIETTEAFF.

Only one count was recorded for this clonotype. This sequence may be a read error, since a much larger clone differs from it by one base. The chain carries TRBV4-1 and TRBJ1-1; D remains unclear. Germline assignment: CDR1 MGHRA and CDR2 YSYEKL. The CDR3 runs to 15 residues. The CDR3 region has the DNA TGCGCCAGCAGCCAAGCGCGCGTTGAGAACACTGGAGCTTTCTTT. Amino acid sequence: CASSQARVENTGAFF.

The J gene is TRBJ2-1, the V gene TRBV7-9, with D possibly being TRBD1 (5 bases). Germline values: CDR1 SEHNR, CDR2 FQNEAQ (reference sequence). This CDR3 is 14 amino acids long. Between the trimmed V and J ends, which lost 5 bases and 0 bases, there was a span of 8 bases. The CDR3 loop is CASSGASSYNEQFF. The CDR3 nucleotides are TGTGCCAGCAGCGGGGCGAGCTCCTACAATGAGCAGTTCTTC.

As regards this clonotype: One end of the junction fails to match germline, which may point to a read error. V gene TRBV29-1 combines with J gene TRBJ1-2, with a weak D call TRBD1 (5 bases). This CDR3 region has 15 residues. Germline V gene sequence: CDR1 SQVTM, CDR2 ANQGSEA. CDR3 DNA sequence: TGCAGCGTTGAGGAAGGGGCAGGGTACGGAGGTGGCTGCACCTTC. It yields the protein CSVEEGAGYGGGCTF.

In its sample, this clonotype was seen many times. The chain combines TRBV13 with TRBJ1-2; no definite D call. This CDR3 region has 12 residues. The V end was cut by 11 bases, the J end by 0 bases, with 10 bases between. CDR1 is PRHDT and CDR2 is FYEKMQ in the germline V gene (reference sequence). In DNA form, the CDR3 reads TGTGCCGTGATAGACGCTAACTATGGCTACACCTTC. Encoded protein: CAVIDANYGYTF.